This TCR beta chain stems from a study of T cell responses to AZD1222 COVID-19 vaccine. Clones were sequenced by immunoSEQ multiplex PCR, and TCRdb holds only the in-frame ones, with some missing. The sample has 100,000 or so clones; over 75% are singletons. The sample holds a few counts of this clone. Its matching antigen is unknown. V was pared by 2 bases and J by 4 bases, with 6 bases between. This CDR3 is built from 13 residues. Germline CDR1 is MNHEY and CDR2 is SVGAGI. General study findings and limits: Most donors were white British, females outnumbered males, and clonal diversity was possibly underestimated.

The starting material was peripheral blood, obtained on day 0 of AZD1222 vaccination. The TCR was taken from an adult in good health. The chain employs TRBV6-5 and TRBJ1-5; no firm D call. The DNA for the CDR3 is TGTGCCAGCAGTTACGGCAGGAATCAGCCCCAGCATTTT. Its protein is CASSYGRNQPQHF.